What follows are 29 T cell receptor beta chains derived from one specimen sequenced in a study of human T cells and chemical hapten exposure. In TCRdb, the RACE reads were re-called with MiXCR into one record per CDR3 protein. This table holds roughly 250,000 distinct CDR3 sequences, about 9% found once. Time point of the sample: pre-sensitization, week 0. Treatment here: therapeutic diphenylcyclopropenone sensitization with weekly scalp DPC. The sequenced sample was whole blood, obtained in connection with sensitization to the hapten diphenylcyclopropenone (DPC). The receptors derive from a middle-aged woman with alopecia areata. Some clones in this sample may be carry-over from other donors' samples.

The table lists this clonotype with a few counts. The chain combines TRBV14 with TRBJ2-7, with a tentative D call TRBD2 (5 bases). The CDR3 length is 13 residues. Trimming took off 1 base at V and 12 bases at J, with 16 bases between the two ends. CDR1 is SGHDN and CDR2 is FVKESK in the germline V gene. The CDR3 DNA reads as TGTGCCAGCAGCCAAGCCCAGTTTAGCGAGACGTACTTC. Encoded protein: CASSQAQFSETYF.

Notes on this clonotype: A junction boundary mismatches the germline segment, possibly from a read error. V gene TRBV28 combines with J gene TRBJ2-7; the D is unclear. In germline, CDR1 is MDHEN, CDR2 SYDVKM. This CDR3 region has 14 residues. The CDR3 nucleotides are TGTGTCAGCAGCTTTGTAGGAGCATCCTACGAGCAGTACTTC. Its translation: CVSSFVGASYEQYF.

This clonotype was observed a few times. The chain uses TRBV11-2 and TRBJ1-1, with a weak D call TRBD1 (6 bases). The CDR3 extends over 14 amino acids. V was pared by 1 base and J by 4 bases, with 10 bases between. In germline, CDR1 is SGHAT, CDR2 FQNNGV. CDR3 sequence (DNA): TGTGCCAGCAGCTTAGCCTCAGGGGTCACTGAAGCTTTCTTT. Translating it yields CASSLASGVTEAFF.

The genes are TRBV5-1 and TRBJ1-1; D possibly corresponds to TRBD1 (5 bases). From germline, CDR1 is SGHRS and CDR2 YFSETQ. The CDR3 is 15 residues long. Trimming shortened V by 1 base and J by 6 bases, and 16 bases separated the two germline ends. CDR3 in amino acids: CASSLQGRSDSEAFF. For the CDR3, the DNA is TGCGCCAGCAGCTTGCAGGGCAGATCTGATTCTGAAGCTTTCTTT.

A few counts support this clonotype. This rearrangement joins TRBV7-2 to TRBJ2-5, with 8 positions matching TRBD1. V was clipped by 4 bases and J by 2 bases; unmatched bases: 6. The length of the CDR3 is 15 residues. Germline CDR1 SGHTA, CDR2 FQGNSA. DNA of the CDR3: TGTGCCAGCAGCTCGGGACAGGCTTTTCAAGAGACCCAGTACTTC. Protein sequence: CASSSGQAFQETQYF. The variable domain in full, with the rest retrieved from reference TRBV7-2 and TRBJ2-5, is GAGVSQSPSNKVTEKGKDVELRCDPISGHTALYWYRQSLGQGLEFLIYFQGNSAPDKSGLPSDRFSAERTGGSVSTLTIQRTQQEDSAVYLCASSSGQAFQETQYFGPGTRLLVL.

This clonotype showed up just a few times. The V gene is TRBV6-2 or TRBV6-3, the J gene TRBJ2-7, with 8 bases that match TRBD1. V was clipped by 5 bases and J by 1 base; unmatched bases: 4. The CDR3 spans 14 residues. The germline CDR1 and CDR2 sequences are MNHEY and SVGEGT. The CDR3, as DNA: TGTGCCAGCAGTCCCCGGGACAGGTCCTACGAGCAGTACTTC. Its translation is CASSPRDRSYEQYF.

The V and J genes are TRBV6-5 and TRBJ2-5, with 7 nucleotides matching TRBD1. CDR3 length: 12 residues. The V and J ends lost 10 bases and 2 bases, in that order; junction bases with no gene match: 4. Germline-derived CDR1 and CDR2 are MNHEY and SVGAGI. CDR3 bases: TGTGCCACGGGACAGACTCAAGAGACCCAGTACTTC. Its translation is CATGQTQETQYF.

This clonotype was counted between two and nine times. V is TRBV6-2 or TRBV6-3 and J is TRBJ2-7, with 13 bases identical to TRBD2. Unmatched junction bases numbered 9, after V lost 4 bases and J lost 6 bases. This CDR3 spans 16 amino acids. Germline-derived CDR1 and CDR2 are MNHEY and SVGEGT. CDR3 region: CASSSESGTSGVEQYF. The DNA of the CDR3 is TGTGCCAGCAGTTCCGAATCGGGGACTAGCGGGGTCGAGCAGTACTTC.

The table lists this clonotype with many counts. V and J are TRBV6-2 or TRBV6-3 and TRBJ2-3; possibly TRBD1 for D (5 bases). The CDR3 has 12 residues. The germline V gene has CDR1 MNHEY and CDR2 SVGEGT. V lost 6 bases and J lost 4, with 8 bases in between. Here the CDR3 DNA reads TGTGCCAGCAGCAGGGAAGCAGATACGCAGTATTTT. This encodes CASSREADTQYF.

There are a few counts of this clonotype. V is TRBV6-2 or TRBV6-3 and J is TRBJ1-5; TRBD1 might be the D (5 bases). The V end was cut by 8 bases, the J end by 0 bases, with 26 bases between. CDR1 is MNHEY and CDR2 is SVGEGT in the germline V gene. The CDR3 consists of 19 residues. In DNA form, the CDR3 reads TGTGCCAGCGGGACCCAGGCCCGTGACGTGTGGGATAGCAATCAGCCCCAGCATTTT. As protein: CASGTQARDVWDSNQPQHF.

The chain carries TRBV27 and TRBJ2-7; D possibly uses TRBD1 or TRBD2 (7 bases each). Between the trimmed V and J ends, which lost 5 bases and 3 bases, there was a span of 14 bases. The germline V gene encodes CDR1 MNHEY and CDR2 SMNVEV (reference sequence). The CDR3 is made up of 14 amino acids. CDR3 sequence reads: CASSREGARYEQYF. CDR3 DNA sequence: TGTGCCAGCAGTAGGGAGGGGGCCCGCTACGAGCAGTACTTC.

CDR3 sequence: CATSDPQWAYGYTF. The CDR3 region has the DNA TGTGCCACCAGTGATCCCCAGTGGGCCTATGGCTACACCTTC. The chain employs TRBV24-1 and TRBJ1-2; D not resolved. The CDR3 has 14 amino acids. The germline V gene encodes CDR1 KGHDR and CDR2 SFDVKD. Deletions cut 3 bases from V and 4 bases from J, with 11 bases between.

This clonotype has ten or more counts. CDR3 in amino acids: CASSLVHNEQFF. Here the CDR3 DNA reads TGTGCCAGCAGCTTAGTGCACAATGAGCAGTTCTTC. The chain joins TRBV7-9 to TRBJ2-1; D not certain. This CDR3 comprises 12 residues. In germline, CDR1 is SEHNR, CDR2 FQNEAQ (reference sequence). The V and J ends lost 1 base and 5 bases respectively, with 3 bases between them.

This clonotype was counted only a few times. This rearrangement joins TRBV7-9 to TRBJ2-1; a weak D match, TRBD2 (5 bases). Germline CDR1 is SEHNR and CDR2 is FQNEAQ (reference sequence). The CDR3 extends over 14 amino acids. The germline V and J ends were trimmed by 4 bases and 7 bases, with 14 bases remaining between them. CDR3 residues: CASSSHRGLNEQFF. The CDR3 bases are TGTGCCAGCAGCTCCCACCGGGGATTAAATGAGCAGTTCTTC.

This clonotype turned up a few times. An end of the junction does not agree with germline; a read error may underlie this. This chain joins TRBV20-1 and TRBJ1-6; possibly TRBD1 for D (5 bases). The V gene's germline CDR1 is DFQATT and CDR2 SNEGSKA (reference sequence). The CDR3 is 15 amino acids. CDR3 in amino acids: CSARGAGRADSPLHF. In nucleotides, the CDR3 is TGCAGTGCAAGAGGGGCAGGCCGGGCGGATTCACCCCTCCACTTT.

This clonotype has only a few counts. The CDR3 DNA reads as TGTGCCAGCAGTTATATGAATGAGCAGTTCTTC. Translating gives CASSYMNEQFF. V and J are TRBV6-5 and TRBJ2-1; D gene ambiguous. Germline values: CDR1 MNHEY, CDR2 SVGAGI. V shed 3 bases and J shed 7 bases, with 4 bases lying between them. CDR3 length equals 11 residues.

This rearrangement joins TRBV6-5 to TRBJ1-5; D is perhaps TRBD1 (6 bases). Germline V lookup: CDR1 MNHEY, CDR2 SVGAGI. V lost 2 bases to trimming and J lost 8 bases, with 16 bases between them. There are 15 residues in the CDR3. The CDR3: CASSYTGQSGEPQHF. The CDR3 DNA reads TGTGCCAGCAGTTACACCGGACAGTCAGGGGAGCCCCAGCATTTT.

The chain couples TRBV11-2 to TRBJ2-3; D is undetermined. V gave up 3 bases and J gave up 4 bases, with 5 bases separating them. This CDR3 spans 12 amino acids. Germline V lookup: CDR1 SGHAT, CDR2 FQNNGV. The CDR3 coding sequence is TGTGCCAGCAGCTTTGTCGCAGATACGCAGTATTTT. Translation: CASSFVADTQYF.

A few counts support this clonotype. The V and J genes are TRBV20-1 and TRBJ2-2; possibly TRBD2 for D (6 bases). Germline assignment: CDR1 DFQATT and CDR2 SNEGSKA (reference sequence). V was pared by 6 bases and J by 8 bases, with 13 bases between. There are 12 residues in the CDR3. As DNA, the CDR3 is TGCAGTGCGGGACTGGAAAAGGGGGAGCTGTTTTTT. Its translation: CSAGLEKGELFF.

This clonotype was observed once. The DNA is omitted, as the CDR3 cannot be located on it reliably, and the CDR3 follows TCRdb's listing. The chain is built from TRBV21-1 and TRBJ2-6; TRBD2 is the table's D call, not checked against the DNA. TRBV21-1 is tagged as a pseudogene. Ends included, the CDR3 has 16 residues. This CDR3 reads CASSKVWGAGANDLTF.

This clonotype was recorded a few times. The chain employs TRBV20-1 and TRBJ2-2, with TRBD1 matching over 10 bases. The ends lost 5 bases at V and 5 bases at J; junction bases unmatched: 5. Germline V CDR1 and CDR2: DFQATT, SNEGSKA (reference sequence). The CDR3 has 14 residues. The CDR3 loop reads CSAPGQGWTGELFF. CDR3 nucleotide sequence: TGCAGTGCTCCGGGACAGGGGTGGACCGGGGAGCTGTTTTTT.

This clonotype was counted between two and nine times. This chain connects TRBV20-1 to TRBJ2-1, with TRBD2 identical over 11 bases. This CDR3 region has 13 residues. CDR1 is DFQATT, CDR2 SNEGSKA, per germline (reference sequence). V trimming: 5 bases; J trimming: 12 bases; junction bases outside the gene matches: 9. The CDR3 DNA follows: TGCAGTGCTGGCCGGGGGACTAGCGGAACGCAGTTCTTC. It translates to CSAGRGTSGTQFF.

This clonotype was observed a few times. Here the CDR3 DNA reads TGTGCCAGTAGTATGAGGGACAGGGGATTCAGGAACACTGAAGCTTTCTTT. Encoded protein: CASSMRDRGFRNTEAFF. The chain recombines TRBV19 with TRBJ1-1; TRBD1 aligns across 10 bases. This CDR3 is built from 17 residues. V dropped 3 bases and J dropped 1; count of bases not matched to a gene: 8. CDR1 is LNHDA and CDR2 is SQIVND in the germline V gene (reference sequence).

The chain carries TRBV20-1 and TRBJ2-1, with 7 bases fitting TRBD1. Germline V gives CDR1 DFQATT, CDR2 SNEGSKA (reference sequence). The ends lost 4 bases at V and 10 bases at J; junction bases unmatched: 4. The CDR3 loop spans 11 amino acids. The CDR3 protein is CSATDRPEQFF. The CDR3 region has the DNA TGCAGTGCTACGGACAGGCCGGAGCAGTTCTTC.

The CDR3 DNA reads TGTGCCAGCAGTCTGGCGGCGGCCTACGAGCAGTACTTC. Residues: CASSLAAAYEQYF. The chain joins TRBV7-2 to TRBJ2-7, with unresolved D. This CDR3 is 13 amino acids long. Germline CDR1 and CDR2: SGHTA and FQGNSA. The V and J ends lost 6 bases and 2 bases respectively, with 11 bases between them.

The CDR3 DNA follows: TGTGCCAGCAGCCCCAGTCATAATTCACCCCTCCACTTT. It codes for CASSPSHNSPLHF. The chain combines TRBV7-9 with TRBJ1-6; D ambiguous. V lost 5 bases, J lost 5 bases, and 7 bases lay in between. Germline V gives CDR1 SEHNR, CDR2 FQNEAQ (reference sequence). This CDR3 is 13 amino acids long.

The table lists this clonotype with a few counts. The V gene is TRBV12-1, the J gene TRBJ1-1; TRBD1 was called by the table and not checked on the DNA. TRBV12-1 counts as a pseudogene. This CDR3 is 14 amino acids long. The CDR3 region is CASSDLQGRTEAFF. The CDR3 bases are TGTGCCAGCAGCGATCTACAGGGAAGGACTGAAGCTTTCTTT.

In its sample, this clonotype was seen a few times. The gene calls are TRBV12-3 or TRBV12-4 and TRBJ2-4; D may correspond to TRBD1 or TRBD2 (5 bases each). V lost 5 bases and J lost 2, with 10 bases in between. The CDR3 consists of 14 residues. CDR3 protein: CASSPRGTKNIQYF. CDR3 bases: TGTGCCAGCAGTCCGAGGGGAACCAAAAACATTCAGTACTTC.

This clonotype was found a few times. This chain links TRBV7-2 with TRBJ2-7; maybe TRBD2 (6 bases). The CDR3 totals 13 residues. From germline, CDR1 is SGHTA and CDR2 FQGNSA. V was clipped by 5 bases and J by 13 bases, with 21 bases between them. As DNA, the CDR3 is TGTGCCAGCAGCCAAGGAGCGGGCCCGGCCGGATACTTC. It yields the protein CASSQGAGPAGYF.